Listed here are 15 T cell receptor beta chains from one sample, sequenced in a study of blood T cells in healthy people across ages. Then a second PCR, running roughly 7 to 11 cycles, was carried out with a sample-barcoded 5' primer and a J-beta primer mix. TCRdb recomputed calls from the 5' RACE reads with MiXCR, one row per CDR3 protein. The table lists about a million distinct CDR3 sequences, roughly half of them singletons. Sequenced: blood. Source of these receptors: a woman aged 60 to 75 in good health.

J is TRBJ1-6 and V is TRBV28; tentative D call: TRBD1 (6 bases). CDR1 is MDHEN, CDR2 SYDVKM, per germline. Trimming stripped 6 bases from V and 6 bases from J, with 12 bases between. CDR3 size: 14 residues. CDR3 nucleotide sequence: TGTGCCAGCAGCCGTACACAGGGTAATTCACCCCTCCACTTT. Encoded protein: CASSRTQGNSPLHF.

The J gene is TRBJ1-1, the V gene TRBV29-1, with D hard to call. With 7 bases removed from V and 1 base from J, the gap between germline ends came to 10 bases. Germline-derived CDR1 and CDR2 are SQVTM and ANQGSEA. The CDR3 has 12 residues. DNA of the CDR3: TGCAGCGCCGTTGGATCGAACACTGAAGCTTTCTTT. Encoded protein: CSAVGSNTEAFF.

This clonotype was picked up a small number of times. This chain connects TRBV28 to TRBJ2-3, with D unclear. V lost 7 bases and J lost 6, with 11 bases in between. CDR1 is MDHEN and CDR2 is SYDVKM in the germline V gene. The CDR3 sequence is 12 residues long. The CDR3 region is CASTGTQDTQYF. As DNA, the CDR3 is TGTGCCAGCACTGGAACTCAGGATACGCAGTATTTT.

This clonotype showed up just a few times. This CDR3 is CASSYQTSSYEQYF. The CDR3 coding sequence is TGTGCCAGCAGTTACCAGACAAGCTCCTACGAGCAGTACTTC. The V call is TRBV6-2 or TRBV6-3, the J call TRBJ2-7; D ambiguous. This CDR3 is 14 amino acids long. V lost 2 bases and J lost 0, with 8 bases in between. CDR1 and CDR2 from the germline V gene are MNHEY and SVGEGT.

This clonotype has ten or more counts. The CDR3 sequence: CASSGLAGSDTQYF. CDR3 DNA sequence: TGTGCCAGCAGCGGACTAGCGGGGAGTGATACGCAGTATTTT. V gene TRBV27 combines with J gene TRBJ2-3; 12 bases fit TRBD2. This CDR3 spans 14 amino acids. Germline lookup yields CDR1 MNHEY and CDR2 SMNVEV (reference sequence). V lost 6 bases to trimming and J lost 6 bases; unmatched junction nucleotides: 4.

The J gene is TRBJ1-4, the V gene TRBV4-1; unclear D gene. Trimming removed 4 bases from V and 8 bases from J, with 14 bases in between. Germline CDR1 is MGHRA and CDR2 is YSYEKL. The CDR3 extends over 14 amino acids. For the CDR3, the DNA is TGCGCCAGCAGCCCCGGCCCGGGTTGGGAAAAACTGTTTTTT. Its protein is CASSPGPGWEKLFF.

This clonotype was observed a few times. The J gene is TRBJ2-6, the V gene TRBV5-1; D unclear. Trimming removed 1 base from V and 1 base from J, with 12 bases in between. In germline, CDR1 is SGHRS, CDR2 YFSETQ. The CDR3 is 17 amino acids. The chain's CDR3 is CASSLTPMGSGANVLTF. The CDR3 coding sequence is TGCGCCAGCAGCTTGACCCCCATGGGATCTGGGGCCAACGTCCTGACTTTC.

This clonotype came up once. The chain carries TRBV6-1 and TRBJ2-7, with 10 bases lining up with TRBD2. The CDR3 is 17 amino acids. Germline V gene sequence: CDR1 MNHNS, CDR2 SASEGT. The V segment lost 2 bases and the J segment 2 bases; nucleotides outside the gene matches: 9. CDR3 region: CASSERVAGGLPYEQYF. CDR3 in DNA: TGTGCCAGCAGTGAACGGGTAGCGGGAGGCCTTCCCTACGAGCAGTACTTC.

This clonotype has more than one count but fewer than ten. The chain has TRBV4-3 and TRBJ2-1; D is perhaps TRBD2 (5 bases). Germline values: CDR1 LGHNA, CDR2 YSLEER. The CDR3 spans 13 residues. Trimming left V 5 bases short and J 10 bases short, with 15 bases between. This chain's CDR3 is CASSSTRRGEQFF. In nucleotides, the CDR3 is TGCGCCAGCAGCTCCACGCGGCGCGGGGAGCAGTTCTTC.

This clonotype was observed a single time. The chain carries TRBV6-2 or TRBV6-3 and TRBJ2-7; 11 bases agree with TRBD2. Germline assignment: CDR1 MNHEY and CDR2 SVGEGT. After removal of 6 bases from V and 4 bases from J, the junction contained 8 bases not matched to a gene. This CDR3 spans 15 amino acids. The CDR3 DNA sequence: TGTGCCAGCAGCAAGGGACTAGCGGAGATTTACGAGCAGTACTTC. It codes for CASSKGLAEIYEQYF.

A few counts support this clonotype. The J gene is TRBJ2-1, the V gene TRBV9; 13 positions agree with TRBD2. The V gene end was trimmed by 6 bases and the J gene end by 8 bases; junction bases not matched to a gene: 8. CDR3 length equals 15 residues. Per the germline V gene, CDR1 is SGDLS and CDR2 is YYNGEE. For the CDR3, the DNA is TGTGCCAGCACCCGACTCGGACTAGCGGGAGATGAGCAGTTCTTC. Translating gives CASTRLGLAGDEQFF.

J is TRBJ2-7 and V is TRBV7-2; D gene unclear. V lost 5 bases and J 5 bases, leaving 10 bases between the germline ends. Germline V CDR1 and CDR2: SGHTA, FQGNSA. The CDR3 loop spans 12 amino acids. The CDR3 spells CASSQHLHEQYF. DNA of the CDR3: TGTGCCAGCAGCCAACACTTGCACGAGCAGTACTTC.

There are a few counts of this clonotype. V gene TRBV20-1 combines with J gene TRBJ2-7; 9 bases match TRBD2. The V gene end was trimmed by 3 bases and the J gene end by 2 bases; junction bases not matched to a gene: 5. Germline V lookup: CDR1 DFQATT, CDR2 SNEGSKA (reference sequence). The CDR3 consists of 14 residues. In DNA, the CDR3 is TGCAGTGCTAGCTGGCTAGCGGGGCCCTACGAGCAGTACTTC. It specifies CSASWLAGPYEQYF.

This rearrangement joins TRBV7-9 to TRBJ1-5; D is ambiguous. The CDR3 covers 18 residues. The V end lost 0 bases, the J end lost 1 base, and 16 bases lay between the germline ends. Germline V gives CDR1 SEHNR, CDR2 FQNEAQ (reference sequence). The CDR3: CASSLAGVRDRSNQPQHF. CDR3 bases: TGTGCCAGCAGCTTAGCGGGTGTTAGGGATCGGAGCAATCAGCCCCAGCATTTT.

In its sample, this clonotype was seen a few times. CDR3 sequence (DNA): TGCAGTGCCCGCTATTCAATAGGGGCGGGATTAGAGACCCAGTACTTC. Translating gives CSARYSIGAGLETQYF. V and J are TRBV20-1 and TRBJ2-7, with a weak D call TRBD2 (6 bases). The J call is uncertain, as TRBJ2-5 better fits the DNA end. The CDR3 runs to 16 residues. Looked up from germline, CDR1 is DFQATT and CDR2 is SNEGSKA (reference sequence).